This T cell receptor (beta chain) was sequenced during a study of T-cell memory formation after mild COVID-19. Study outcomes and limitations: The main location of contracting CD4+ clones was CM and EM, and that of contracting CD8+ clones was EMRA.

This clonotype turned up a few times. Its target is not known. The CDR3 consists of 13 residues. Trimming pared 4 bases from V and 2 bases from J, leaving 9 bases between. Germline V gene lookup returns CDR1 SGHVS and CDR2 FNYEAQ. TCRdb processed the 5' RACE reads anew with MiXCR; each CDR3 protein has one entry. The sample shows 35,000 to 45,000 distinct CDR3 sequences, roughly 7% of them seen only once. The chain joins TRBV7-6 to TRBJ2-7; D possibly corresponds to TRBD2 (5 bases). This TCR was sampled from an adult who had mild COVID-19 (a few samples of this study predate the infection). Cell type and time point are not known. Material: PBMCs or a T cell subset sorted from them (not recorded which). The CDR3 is CASSSWTAYEQYF. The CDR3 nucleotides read TGTGCCAGCAGCTCCTGGACTGCCTACGAGCAGTACTTC.